Sequencing of this T cell receptor (beta chain) was carried out in a study of T-cell memory formation after mild COVID-19. Study results and limitations: Day 15 to 85 contracting clones showed balanced CD4/CD8; day 15 to 37 expanders favored CD4+. In pre-infection memory, a portion of responding clones appeared, which suggested that cross-reactive memory joined.

On this clonotype: Antigen specificity is unknown.

The CDR3 is 15 amino acids. The V end lost 2 bases, the J end lost 1 base, and 11 bases lay between the germline ends. Germline V gene data show CDR1 as SGHTA and CDR2 as FQGTGA. TCR alpha and TCR beta cDNA libraries carrying sample barcodes and UMIs were produced by 5'RACE using constant-segment primers. TCRdb re-derived calls from the 5' RACE reads in MiXCR, one entry per CDR3 protein. The data hold under 200,000 distinct CDR3 sequences, with 30% to 35% observed a single time. This clonotype originated in an adult woman who had mild COVID-19 (a few samples of this study predate the infection). Cell type and time point are not known. The chain combines TRBV7-3 with TRBJ1-1; possible D gene TRBD1, 6 bases. Sample: PBMCs or a T cell subset sorted from them (not recorded which). CDR3 sequence (DNA): TGTGCCAGCAGCTTACAAGGGACACCGAACACTGAAGCTTTCTTT. Its translation is CASSLQGTPNTEAFF.